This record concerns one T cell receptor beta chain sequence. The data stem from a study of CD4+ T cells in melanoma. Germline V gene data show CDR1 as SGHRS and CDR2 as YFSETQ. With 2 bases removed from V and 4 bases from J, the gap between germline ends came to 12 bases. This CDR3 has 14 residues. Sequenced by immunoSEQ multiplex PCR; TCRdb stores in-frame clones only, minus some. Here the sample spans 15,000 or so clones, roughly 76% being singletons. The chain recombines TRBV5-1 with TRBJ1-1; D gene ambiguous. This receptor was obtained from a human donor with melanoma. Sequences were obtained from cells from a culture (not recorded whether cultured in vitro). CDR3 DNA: TGCGCCAGCAGCTTCGGTGAGGAGGGCACTGAAGCTTTCTTT. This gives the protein CASSFGEEGTEAFF. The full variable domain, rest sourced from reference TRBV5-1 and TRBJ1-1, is KAGVTQTPRYLIKTRGQQVTLSCSPISGHRSVSWYQQTPGQGLQFLFEYFSETQRNKGNFPGRFSGRQFSNSRSEMNVSTLELGDSALYLCASSFGEEGTEAFFGQGTRLTVV.